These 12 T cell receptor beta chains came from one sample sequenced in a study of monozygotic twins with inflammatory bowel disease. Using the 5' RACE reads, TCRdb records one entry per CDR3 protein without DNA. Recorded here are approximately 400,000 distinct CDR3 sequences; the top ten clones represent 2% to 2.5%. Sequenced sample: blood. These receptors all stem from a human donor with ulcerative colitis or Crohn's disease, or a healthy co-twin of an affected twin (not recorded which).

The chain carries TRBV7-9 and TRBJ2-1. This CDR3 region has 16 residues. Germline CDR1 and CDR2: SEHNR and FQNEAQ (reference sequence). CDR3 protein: CASSSWGKITYNEQFF.

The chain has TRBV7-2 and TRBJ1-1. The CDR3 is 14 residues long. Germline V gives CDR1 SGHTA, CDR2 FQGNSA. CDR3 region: CASSLGGREGEAFF.

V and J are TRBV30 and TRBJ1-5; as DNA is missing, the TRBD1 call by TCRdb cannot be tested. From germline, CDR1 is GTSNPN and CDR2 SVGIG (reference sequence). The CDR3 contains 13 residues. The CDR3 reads CAWSGGQSQPQHF.

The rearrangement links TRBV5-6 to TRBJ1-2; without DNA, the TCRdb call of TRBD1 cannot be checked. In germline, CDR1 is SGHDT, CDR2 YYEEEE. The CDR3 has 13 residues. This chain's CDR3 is CASSSRGVYGYTF.

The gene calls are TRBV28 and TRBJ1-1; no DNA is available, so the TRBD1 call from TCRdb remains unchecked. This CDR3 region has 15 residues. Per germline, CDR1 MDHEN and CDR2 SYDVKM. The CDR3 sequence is CASSLNDRGNTEAFF.

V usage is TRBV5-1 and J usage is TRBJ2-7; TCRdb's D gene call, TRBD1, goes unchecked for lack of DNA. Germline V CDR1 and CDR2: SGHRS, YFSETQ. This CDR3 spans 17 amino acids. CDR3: CASSLVGADPSSYEQYF.

The chain's CDR3 is CASSLGGADTGELFF. V usage is TRBV28 and J usage is TRBJ2-2; the TCRdb call, TRBD1, lacks DNA for checking. The V gene's germline CDR1 is MDHEN and CDR2 SYDVKM. The CDR3 loop spans 15 amino acids. Supplemented by reference TRBV28 and TRBJ2-2, the full variable domain reads DVKVTQSSRYLVKRTGEKVFLECVQDMDHENMFWYRQDPGLGLRLIYFSYDVKMKEKGDIPEGYSVSREKKERFSLILESASTNQTSMYLCASSLGGADTGELFFGEGSRLTVL.

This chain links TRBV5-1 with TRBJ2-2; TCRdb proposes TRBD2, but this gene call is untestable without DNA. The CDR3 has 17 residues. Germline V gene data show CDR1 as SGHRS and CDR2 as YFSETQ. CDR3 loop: CASSLRSAGLNTGELFF.

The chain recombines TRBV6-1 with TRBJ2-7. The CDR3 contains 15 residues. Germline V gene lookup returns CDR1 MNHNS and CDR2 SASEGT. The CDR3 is CASSEQTGTSYEQYF.

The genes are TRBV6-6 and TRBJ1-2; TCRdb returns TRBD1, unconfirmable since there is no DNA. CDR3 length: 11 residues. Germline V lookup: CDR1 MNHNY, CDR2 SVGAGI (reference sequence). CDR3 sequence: CASSSGIGYTF.

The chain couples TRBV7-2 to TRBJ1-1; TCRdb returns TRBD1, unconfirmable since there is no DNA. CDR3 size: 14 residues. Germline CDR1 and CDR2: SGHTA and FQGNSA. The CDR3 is CASSHRGPGPEAFF.

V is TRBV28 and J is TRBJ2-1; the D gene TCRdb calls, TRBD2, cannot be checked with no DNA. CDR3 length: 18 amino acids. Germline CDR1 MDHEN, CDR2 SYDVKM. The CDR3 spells CASSFRSSGRALYNEQFF.